These T cell receptor beta chains were read from a single sample in a study of T cell changes during pregnancy in multiple sclerosis. TCRdb's table, derived via immunoSEQ multiplex PCR, lists solely in-frame clones and lacks some. Of under 85,000 clones listed, 91% were seen once; the top ten hold around 0.3%. This material consisted of CD4+ T cells from peripheral blood mononuclear cells, taken in the third trimester of pregnancy. These receptors were collected from a female donor in good health, enrolled as a control in a pregnancy study. Each CDR3 is given with its conserved first and last residue. Fields, in order: clone size, V gene, D gene, J gene, CDR3 protein, CDR3 DNA. The D gene is left open where the match is weak. Size values are once, few and many counts, or a class for expanded clones, and some rows have none.

>-|TRBV5-4|-|TRBJ1-1
CASSLPGGTEAFF
TGTGCCAGCAGCTTGCCTGGCGGTACTGAAGCTTTCTTT
>-|TRBV9|-|TRBJ1-1
CASSVVEAPQGRNTEAFF
TGTGCCAGCAGCGTAGTGGAGGCCCCCCAGGGGAGGAACACTGAAGCTTTCTTT
>-|TRBV13|-|TRBJ2-6
CASSLGSWSSGANVLTF
TGTGCCAGCAGCTTAGGCTCGTGGAGCTCTGGGGCCAACGTCCTGACTTTC
>-|TRBV12-5|TRBD1|TRBJ1-1
CASGLVPPVRQGPRTGTEAFF
TGTGCTAGTGGTTTGGTACCCCCCGTGAGACAGGGGCCAAGAACGGGGACTGAAGCTTTCTTT
>-|TRBV14|-|TRBJ2-1
CASSQEPAIDEQFF
TGTGCCAGCAGCCAAGAACCAGCGATCGATGAGCAGTTCTTC
>-|TRBV5-6|TRBD1|TRBJ2-3
CASSRYRDRVTDTQYF
TGTGCCAGCAGCCGTTACCGGGACAGGGTCACAGATACGCAGTATTTT
>once|TRBV6-5|-|TRBJ2-2
CASSYSRDTGELFF
TGTGCCAGCAGTTACTCGAGGGACACCGGGGAGCTGTTTTTT
>-|TRBV19|TRBD2|TRBJ2-3
CASSGGTITDTQYF
TGTGCCAGTAGCGGGGGGACTATCACAGATACGCAGTATTTT
>-|TRBV7-6|-|TRBJ2-7
CASSLGPSYYEQYF
TGTGCCAGCAGCTTAGGTCCCTCCTACTACGAGCAGTACTTC
>-|TRBV9|TRBD1|TRBJ1-2
CASSGGQTNYGYTF
TGTGCCAGCAGCGGGGGACAGACCAACTATGGCTACACCTTC
>-|TRBV11-1|TRBD1|TRBJ1-2
CASSLSGTGENYGYTF
TGTGCCAGCAGCTTATCCGGGACAGGAGAGAACTATGGCTACACCTTC
>-|TRBV4-2|TRBD1|TRBJ1-1
CASSRETQGASGNTEAFF
TGTGCCAGCAGCCGAGAAACACAGGGGGCGAGCGGTAACACTGAAGCTTTCTTT
>-|TRBV30|-|TRBJ2-3
CAWRGNRDTQYF
TGTGCCTGGAGAGGTAACAGAGATACGCAGTATTTT
>-|TRBV5-6|-|TRBJ1-2
CASSWTAGVDYGYTF
TGTGCCAGCAGCTGGACGGCGGGGGTCGACTATGGCTACACCTTC
>-|TRBV4-1|-|TRBJ1-5
CASSQDSQGISNQPQHF
TGCGCCAGCAGCCAAGATTCCCAGGGTATTAGCAATCAGCCCCAGCATTTT
>-|TRBV18|-|TRBJ2-5
CASSPNNQETQYF
TGTGCCAGCTCACCAAATAACCAAGAGACCCAGTACTTC
>-|TRBV9|-|TRBJ2-3
CASSVRGLGPPDTQYF
TGTGCCAGCAGCGTAAGAGGACTCGGACCCCCAGATACGCAGTATTTT
>-|TRBV7-3|TRBD2|TRBJ2-1
CASSRSGTSYNEQFF
TGTGCCAGCAGCCGTTCTGGGACTAGTTACAATGAGCAGTTCTTC
>-|TRBV11-3|TRBD1|TRBJ2-7
CASSLDRGRGEQYF
TGTGCCAGCAGCTTAGACAGGGGGAGAGGCGAGCAGTACTTC
>-|TRBV5-1|TRBD1|TRBJ2-7
CASSPVNLGQGTYEQYF
TGCGCCAGCAGCCCCGTAAACCTTGGACAGGGGACCTACGAGCAGTACTTC
>-|TRBV12-5|-|TRBJ2-2
CASGPSGTRTGELFF
TGTGCTAGTGGTCCTTCCGGGACTCGTACCGGGGAGCTGTTTTTT
>-|TRBV30|-|TRBJ1-3
CAWSIGNTIYF
TGTGCCTGGAGTATCGGGAACACCATATATTTT
>-|TRBV19|TRBD2|TRBJ2-3
CASSPLRTSGGVPDTQYF
TGTGCCAGTAGTCCCTTGCGGACTAGCGGGGGAGTACCAGATACGCAGTATTTT
>-|TRBV9|-|TRBJ1-2
CASSVEPGAGYTF
TGTGCCAGCAGCGTAGAGCCAGGGGCCGGCTACACCTTC
>-|TRBV4-3|-|TRBJ1-5
CASSQGTLGPQHF
TGCGCCAGCAGCCAGGGCACCTTAGGGCCCCAGCATTTT
>-|TRBV5-4|TRBD2|TRBJ2-1
CASSLAGGYSYNEQFF
TGTGCCAGCAGCTTAGCGGGGGGTTACTCCTACAATGAGCAGTTCTTC
>-|TRBV6-6|TRBD1|TRBJ1-4
CASSTQGGSEKLFF
TGTGCCAGCAGTACACAGGGGGGGAGTGAAAAACTGTTTTTT
>-|TRBV4-3|-|TRBJ1-6
CASSQDHTGHSPLHF
TGCGCCAGCAGCCAAGATCATACAGGGCACTCACCCCTCCACTTT
>-|TRBV2|TRBD1|TRBJ2-1
CASRHRGYPFYYDNEQFF
TGTGCCAGCCGACACAGGGGGTACCCCTTCTATTACGACAATGAGCAGTTCTTC
>-|TRBV7-6|TRBD2|TRBJ2-7
CASSLASGGAYEQYF
TGTGCCAGCAGCTTAGCTAGCGGGGGGGCCTACGAGCAGTACTTC
>-|TRBV10-3|-|TRBJ2-5
CAISESKGHETQYF
TGTGCCATCAGTGAGTCTAAGGGGCACGAGACCCAGTACTTC
>-|TRBV4-1|TRBD2|TRBJ2-1
CASSPGPRGGRFEQFF
TGCGCCAGCAGCCCCGGACCCCGGGGGGGCCGGTTTGAGCAGTTCTTC
>-|TRBV5-1|-|TRBJ1-3
CASSLADPGRNTIYF
TGCGCCAGCAGCTTGGCCGACCCCGGGAGAAACACCATATATTTT
>-|TRBV2|TRBD2|TRBJ2-1
CASSREGAYNEQFF
TGTGCCAGCTCCCGGGAGGGGGCCTACAATGAGCAGTTCTTC
>-|TRBV10-3|-|TRBJ2-7
CAISPGLSYEQYF
TGTGCCATCAGCCCAGGGCTTTCCTACGAGCAGTACTTC
>-|TRBV28|-|TRBJ1-1
CASRGGGANTEAFF
TGTGCCAGCAGGGGAGGGGGGGCGAACACTGAAGCTTTCTTT
>-|TRBV5-1|TRBD2|TRBJ2-3
CASSAGLAGGQGDTQYF
TGCGCCAGCAGCGCAGGACTAGCGGGGGGGCAGGGAGATACGCAGTATTTT
>-|TRBV5-4|-|TRBJ1-2
CASSLIEASYGYTF
TGTGCCAGCAGCTTGATTGAGGCCTCCTATGGCTACACCTTC
>few|TRBV15|TRBD1|TRBJ1-6
CASRGQGTSPLHF
TGTGCCAGCCGGGGACAGGGGACTTCACCCCTCCACTTT
>-|TRBV2|TRBD1|TRBJ1-3
CASRETGPGNTIYF
TGTGCCAGCAGGGAGACAGGGCCGGGAAACACCATATATTTT
>-|TRBV14|TRBD1|TRBJ2-2
CASSRTGQGRTGELFF
TGTGCCAGCAGCCGGACCGGACAGGGTCGGACCGGGGAGCTGTTTTTT
>-|TRBV5-1|TRBD1|TRBJ2-6
CASSVQSTGAGGANVLTF
TGCGCCAGCAGCGTACAATCCACAGGGGCTGGTGGGGCCAACGTCCTGACTTTC
>-|TRBV6-5|-|TRBJ1-2
CASSYPEGYGYTF
TGTGCCAGCAGTTACCCCGAGGGCTATGGCTACACCTTC
>-|TRBV10-3|TRBD1|TRBJ2-6
CAISEPGTGGSANVLTF
TGTGCCATCAGTGAGCCAGGGACAGGCGGTAGTGCCAACGTCCTGACTTTC